This T cell receptor beta chain was documented in a study of blood T cell repertoires in COVID-19. Whole-study context: From the United States, Italy and Spain came samples of acute and convalescent COVID-19. From T cells, B-cell-depleted T cells, or PBMCs came the material, which was cDNA or gDNA.

Per the original data handling: Amplifying reference gene primers gave estimates of nucleated cell counts. Produced via immunoSEQ multiplex PCR; TCRdb's table is partial and in-frame only. V and J calls and clone size are given by that table; D and trimming were obtained from the DNA. Of some 100,000 clones listed, about 88% are singletons. The CDR3 covers 14 residues. CDR1 is MNHNY and CDR2 is SVGAGI in the germline V gene (reference sequence). Trimming shortened V by 2 bases and J by 7 bases, and 12 bases separated the two germline ends. The sequenced sample was peripheral blood. This sequence originates from a woman aged 80 or over with active COVID-19. V usage is TRBV6-6 and J usage is TRBJ1-5; D unclear. CDR3 bases: TGTGCCAGCAGTTACCTTTCTAGTCAACAGCCCCAGCATTTT. Its translation is CASSYLSSQQPQHF.